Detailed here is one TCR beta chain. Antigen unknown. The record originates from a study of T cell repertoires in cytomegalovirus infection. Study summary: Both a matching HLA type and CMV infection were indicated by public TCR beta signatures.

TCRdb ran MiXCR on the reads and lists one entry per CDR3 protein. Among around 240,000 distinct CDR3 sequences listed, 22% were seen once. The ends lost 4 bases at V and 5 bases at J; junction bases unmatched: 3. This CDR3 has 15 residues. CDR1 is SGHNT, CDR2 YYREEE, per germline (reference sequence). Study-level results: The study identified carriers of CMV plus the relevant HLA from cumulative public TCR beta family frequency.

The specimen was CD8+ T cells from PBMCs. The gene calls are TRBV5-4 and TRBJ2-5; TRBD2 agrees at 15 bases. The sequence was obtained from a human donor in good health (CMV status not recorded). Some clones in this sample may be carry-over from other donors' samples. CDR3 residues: CASSRTSGGVETQYF. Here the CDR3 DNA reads TGTGCCAGCAGCCGGACTAGCGGGGGGGTGGAGACCCAGTACTTC.